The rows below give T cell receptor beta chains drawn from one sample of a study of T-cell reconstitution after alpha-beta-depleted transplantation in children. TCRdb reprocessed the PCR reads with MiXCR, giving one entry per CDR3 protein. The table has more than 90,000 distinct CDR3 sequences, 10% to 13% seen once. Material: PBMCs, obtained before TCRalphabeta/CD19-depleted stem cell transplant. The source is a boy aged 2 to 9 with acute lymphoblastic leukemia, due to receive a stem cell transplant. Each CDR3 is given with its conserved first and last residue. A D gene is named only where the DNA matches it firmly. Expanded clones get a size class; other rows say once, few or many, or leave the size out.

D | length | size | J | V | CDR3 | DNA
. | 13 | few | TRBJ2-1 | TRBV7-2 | CASSSQGYYEQFF | TGTGCCAGCAGCTCTCAGGGGTACTATGAGCAGTTCTTC
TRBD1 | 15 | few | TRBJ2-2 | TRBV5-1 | CASSLDQGAAGELFF | TGCGCCAGCAGCTTGGATCAGGGGGCGGCCGGGGAGCTGTTTTTT
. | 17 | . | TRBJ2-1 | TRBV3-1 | CASSQTPPANSYNEQFF | TGTGCCAGCAGCCAAACGCCCCCGGCCAACTCCTACAATGAGCAGTTCTTC
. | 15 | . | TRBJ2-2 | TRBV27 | CASSLLPPDPGELFF | TGTGCCAGCAGTTTGTTACCCCCCGATCCCGGGGAGCTGTTTTTT
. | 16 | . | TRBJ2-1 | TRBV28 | CASSLGDGRLYNEQFF | TGTGCCAGCTCGCTTGGGGACGGGAGACTCTACAATGAGCAGTTCTTC
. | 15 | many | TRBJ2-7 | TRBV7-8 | CASSLGLPNSGEQYF | TGTGCCAGCAGCTTAGGACTACCTAACTCCGGGGAGCAGTACTTC
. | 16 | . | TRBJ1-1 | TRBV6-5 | CASSYSRGRPRREAFF | TGTGCCAGCAGTTACTCTCGGGGCAGGCCGAGGAGAGAAGCTTTCTTT
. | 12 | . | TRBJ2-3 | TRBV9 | CASSVTTDTQYF | TGTGCCAGCAGCGTAACCACAGATACGCAGTATTTT
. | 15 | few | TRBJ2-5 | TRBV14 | CASSRHRRALETQYF | TGTGCCAGCAGCCGACATCGGCGGGCCCTGGAGACCCAGTACTTC
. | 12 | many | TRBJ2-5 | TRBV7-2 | CASSRSLQTQYF | TGTGCCAGCAGCCGGAGTTTACAGACCCAGTACTTC
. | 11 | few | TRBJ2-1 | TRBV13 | CASSILGEQFF | TGTGCCAGCAGCATACTGGGGGAGCAGTTCTTC
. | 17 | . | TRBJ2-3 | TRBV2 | CASSPNGVLLGTDTQYF | TGTGCCAGCTCCCCAAATGGGGTTCTCCTAGGCACAGATACGCAGTATTTT
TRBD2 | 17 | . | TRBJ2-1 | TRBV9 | CASSDHATSGAYNEQFF | TGTGCCAGCAGTGACCACGCAACTAGCGGAGCATACAATGAGCAGTTCTTC
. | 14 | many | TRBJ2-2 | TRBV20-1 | CSARWGRRTGELFF | TGCAGTGCGCGGTGGGGGCGGCGCACCGGGGAGCTGTTTTTT
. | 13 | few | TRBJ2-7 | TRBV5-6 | CASSLNRAHEQYF | TGTGCCAGCAGCTTGAATAGGGCCCACGAGCAGTACTTC
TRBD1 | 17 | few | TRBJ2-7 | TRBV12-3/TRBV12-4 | CASATKTGAPPSYEQYF | TGTGCCAGCGCGACAAAGACAGGGGCTCCTCCCTCCTACGAGCAGTACTTC
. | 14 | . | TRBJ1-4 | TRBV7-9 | CASSPTQKNEKLFF | TGTGCCAGCAGCCCCACCCAGAAAAATGAAAAACTGTTTTTT
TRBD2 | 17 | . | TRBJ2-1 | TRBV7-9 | CASSLAAGALRYNEQFF | TGTGCCAGCAGCTTAGCGGCGGGAGCCCTAAGGTACAATGAGCAGTTCTTC
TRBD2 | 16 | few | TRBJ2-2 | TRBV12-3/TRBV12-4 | CASSHSEGGRRRELFF | TGTGCCAGCAGCCATTCCGAGGGCGGGAGGCGGCGGGAGCTGTTTTTT
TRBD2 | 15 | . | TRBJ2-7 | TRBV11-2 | CASSFIFGGSYEQYF | TGTGCCAGCAGCTTCATTTTTGGCGGGAGCTACGAGCAGTACTTC
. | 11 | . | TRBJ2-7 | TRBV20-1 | CSALTDYEQYF | TGCAGTGCTCTCACAGACTACGAGCAGTACTTC
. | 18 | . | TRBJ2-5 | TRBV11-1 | CASSLAHGPGRLKETQYF | TGTGCCAGCAGCTTAGCGCATGGGCCGGGACGCCTTAAAGAGACCCAGTACTTC
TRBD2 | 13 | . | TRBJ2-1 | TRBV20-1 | CSVPGLADNEQFF | TGCAGTGTTCCGGGACTAGCGGACAATGAGCAGTTCTTC
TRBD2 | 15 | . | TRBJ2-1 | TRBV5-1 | CASRGYAGEGNEQFF | TGCGCCAGCAGAGGGTATGCGGGAGAAGGAAATGAGCAGTTCTTC
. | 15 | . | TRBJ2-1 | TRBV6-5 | CASSPWETSTDEQFF | TGTGCCAGCAGTCCGTGGGAGACCTCTACGGATGAGCAGTTCTTC
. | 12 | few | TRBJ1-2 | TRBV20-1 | CSATGANYGYTF | TGCAGTGCTACAGGGGCCAACTATGGCTACACCTTC
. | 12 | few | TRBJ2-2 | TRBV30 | CAWMGNTGELFF | TGTGCCTGGATGGGGAACACCGGGGAGCTGTTTTTT
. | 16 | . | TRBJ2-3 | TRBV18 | CVSSPLTLQPTDTQYF | TGTGTCAGCTCACCACTTACCCTACAACCGACAGATACGCAGTATTTT
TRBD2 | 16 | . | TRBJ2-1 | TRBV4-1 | CASSQEAGGFYNEQFF | TGCGCCAGCAGCCAAGAAGCGGGAGGTTTCTACAATGAGCAGTTCTTC
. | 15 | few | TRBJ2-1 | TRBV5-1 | CASSLLGGAFDEQFF | TGCGCCAGCAGCTTGTTGGGGGGCGCGTTCGATGAGCAGTTCTTC
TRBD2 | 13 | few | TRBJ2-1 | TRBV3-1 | CASSRTSGNEQFF | TGTGCCAGCAGCCGGACTAGCGGGAATGAGCAGTTCTTC
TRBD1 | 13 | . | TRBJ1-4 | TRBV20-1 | CSARQGANEKLFF | TGCAGTGCTAGACAGGGGGCTAATGAAAAACTGTTTTTT
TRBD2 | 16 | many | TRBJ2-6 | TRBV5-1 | CASTSGGVSGANVLTF | TGCGCCAGCACTTCCGGGGGGGTCTCTGGGGCCAACGTCCTGACTTTC
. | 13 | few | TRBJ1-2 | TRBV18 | CASSQQGYYGYTF | TGTGCCAGCTCACAACAGGGTTACTATGGCTACACCTTC
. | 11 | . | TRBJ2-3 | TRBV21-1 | CASSSTRSQYF | TGTGCCAGCAGCTCCACTAGGTCGCAGTATTTT
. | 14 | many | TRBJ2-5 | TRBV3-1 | CASSQRASLETQYF | TGTGCCAGCAGCCAACGTGCTAGCTTGGAGACCCAGTACTTC
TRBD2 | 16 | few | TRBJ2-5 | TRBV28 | CASGGSGSGPRKTQYF | TGTGCCAGCGGGGGTAGCGGGAGCGGTCCAAGGAAGACCCAGTACTTC
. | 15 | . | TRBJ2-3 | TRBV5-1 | CASSPPRTLGDTQYF | TGCGCCAGCAGCCCACCGCGGACGCTAGGGGATACGCAGTATTTT
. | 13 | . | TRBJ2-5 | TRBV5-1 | CASSLFSGETQYF | TGCGCCAGCAGCTTATTCTCGGGGGAGACCCAGTACTTC
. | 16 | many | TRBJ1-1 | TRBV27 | CATVPLTASLNTEAFF | TGTGCCACCGTACCCCTGACAGCTTCCCTAAACACTGAAGCTTTCTTT
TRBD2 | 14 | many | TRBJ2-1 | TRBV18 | CASSKSGSMNEQFF | TGTGCCAGCTCAAAGAGCGGGAGTATGAATGAGCAGTTCTTC
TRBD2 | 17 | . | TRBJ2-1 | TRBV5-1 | CASSLEASGRPYNEQFF | TGCGCCAGCAGCTTGGAGGCTAGCGGGAGGCCCTACAATGAGCAGTTCTTC
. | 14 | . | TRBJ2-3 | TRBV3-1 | CASSPGAGRDTQYF | TGTGCCAGCAGCCCTGGGGCGGGAAGAGATACGCAGTATTTT
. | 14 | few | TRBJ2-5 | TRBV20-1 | CSASTRFAGETQYF | TGCAGTGCTAGTACTAGATTTGCAGGCGAGACCCAGTACTTC